One sample yielded the 19 T cell receptor beta chains listed below, sequenced in a study of blood T cell repertoires in COVID-19. Sequenced by immunoSEQ multiplex PCR; TCRdb stores in-frame clones only, minus some. The profile shows under 250,000 clones, 65% to 90% of them singletons. The sequenced sample consisted of peripheral blood. All receptors come from a middle-aged man with COVID-19, enrolled during active disease.

V gene TRBV3-1 (or the pseudogene TRBV3-2) combines with J gene TRBJ2-7; 9 nucleotides line up with TRBD2. The CDR3 extends over 17 amino acids. The germline V gene encodes CDR1 LGHDT and CDR2 YNNKEL (reference sequence). Trimming took 1 base from V and 2 from J; bases not matched to a gene: 9. This chain's CDR3 is CASSQVFSGSFPYEQYF. DNA of the CDR3: TGTGCCAGCAGCCAAGTTTTTAGCGGGAGTTTCCCCTACGAGCAGTACTTC.

The chain recombines TRBV15 with TRBJ1-3; D is unresolved. Germline V lookup: CDR1 LNHNV, CDR2 YYDKDF (reference sequence). Trimming pared 5 bases from V and 5 bases from J, leaving 7 bases between. The CDR3 has 12 residues. The CDR3 coding sequence is TGTGCCACCAGCGCGGGGAGAAACACCATATATTTT. Its protein product is CATSAGRNTIYF.

This clone was seen only a few times. V and J are TRBV15 and TRBJ2-7; D is possibly TRBD2 (6 bases). The germline V gene has CDR1 LNHNV and CDR2 YYDKDF (reference sequence). The V gene lost 0 bases and the J gene lost 9 bases, with 12 bases spanning the gap. CDR3 size: 13 residues. CDR3 in DNA: TGTGCCACCAGCAGAGATCTTAGCGGAGGGCAGTACTTC. Its translation: CATSRDLSGGQYF.

The chain joins TRBV5-4 to TRBJ2-5; D ambiguous. With 4 bases removed from V and 2 bases from J, the gap between germline ends came to 12 bases. There are 14 residues in the CDR3. Per the germline V gene, CDR1 is SGHNT and CDR2 is YYREEE (reference sequence). The CDR3 sequence: CASSQLLEQETQYF. In DNA form, the CDR3 reads TGTGCCAGCAGCCAACTCCTTGAGCAAGAGACCCAGTACTTC. Complete variable domain (other parts from reference TRBV5-4 and TRBJ2-5): ETGVTQSPTHLIKTRGQQVTLRCSSQSGHNTVSWYQQALGQGPQFIFQYYREEENGRGNFPPRFSGLQFPNYSSELNVNALELDDSALYLCASSQLLEQETQYFGPGTRLLVL.

The table lists this clone with a count of one. The rearrangement joins TRBV5-4 to TRBJ2-1; 8 bases match TRBD2. J lost 6 bases, V lost 4 bases, and 12 bases had no gene match. Germline V gene data show CDR1 as SGHNT and CDR2 as YYREEE (reference sequence). The CDR3 length is 16 residues. CDR3 sequence: CASSLAGRAEGNEQFF. CDR3 DNA: TGTGCCAGCAGCCTGGCCGGGAGGGCCGAGGGCAATGAGCAGTTCTTC.

This clone came up once. The chain recombines TRBV4-1 with TRBJ1-5; D is uncertain. V shed 2 bases and J shed 3 bases, with 17 bases lying between them. Germline V gene lookup returns CDR1 MGHRA and CDR2 YSYEKL. This CDR3 region has 17 residues. CDR3 coding DNA: TGCGCCAGCAGCCAACGGCCCGGAGCCAGAGACAATCAGCCCCAGCATTTT. Residues: CASSQRPGARDNQPQHF.

The gene calls are TRBV7-9 and TRBJ1-1; D may be TRBD1 (5 bases). Looked up from germline, CDR1 is SEHNR and CDR2 is FQNEAQ (reference sequence). There are 14 residues in the CDR3. Trimming removed 1 base from V and 4 bases from J, with 10 bases in between. CDR3 residues: CASSLELGPTEAFF. For the CDR3, the DNA is TGTGCCAGCAGCTTAGAATTGGGGCCCACTGAAGCTTTCTTT. The full variable domain, completed using reference TRBV7-9 and TRBJ1-1, is DTGVSQNPRHKITKRGQNVTFRCDPISEHNRLYWYRQTLGQGPEFLTYFQNEAQLEKSRLLSDRFSAERPKGSFSTLEIQRTEQGDSAMYLCASSLELGPTEAFFGQGTRLTVV.

The V call is TRBV7-2, the J call TRBJ2-3, with a weak D call TRBD2 (5 bases). This CDR3 comprises 12 residues. The ends were cut back, 5 bases at V and 4 bases at J, with 7 bases in the middle. Germline CDR1 and CDR2: SGHTA and FQGNSA. This CDR3 is CASSLGADTQYF. CDR3 DNA sequence: TGTGCCAGCAGCCTCGGGGCAGATACGCAGTATTTT.

CDR3 coding DNA: TGTGCCAGCAGCCGATCTTATCTAGCGGACAGCTCCTACAATGAGCAGTTCTTC. This gives the protein CASSRSYLADSSYNEQFF. The chain links TRBV3-1 (or the pseudogene TRBV3-2) to TRBJ2-1; maybe TRBD2 (7 bases). CDR1 and CDR2 (germline): LGHDT, YNNKEL (reference sequence). Trimming removed 4 bases from V and 0 bases from J, with 19 bases in between. This CDR3 has 18 amino acids.

This clone was counted a single time. The chain joins TRBV10-3 to TRBJ2-1; 7 bases are shared with TRBD1. CDR1 is ENHRY, CDR2 SYGVKD, per germline. CDR3 length equals 16 residues. Unmatched junction bases numbered 6, after V lost 3 bases and J lost 1 base. CDR3 DNA: TGTGCCATCAGTGATGGGTGGGACAGTTCCTACAATGAGCAGTTCTTC. Amino acid sequence: CAISDGWDSSYNEQFF.

The chain employs TRBV9 and TRBJ2-2; 8 positions agree with TRBD2. The CDR3 has 17 residues. The V gene's germline CDR1 is SGDLS and CDR2 YYNGEE. The trim removed 4 bases at V and 1 base at J, leaving 9 bases unmatched. CDR3 sequence (DNA): TGTGCCAGCAGCCCTCGAGGGGCGGGAGGGAACACCGGGGAGCTGTTTTTT. Translating gives CASSPRGAGGNTGELFF.

J is TRBJ1-1 and V is TRBV3-1 (or the pseudogene TRBV3-2), with TRBD1 identical over 8 bases. Losses at the gene ends were 1 base for V and 10 bases for J; bases not matched to a gene: 5. There are 13 residues in the CDR3. In germline, CDR1 is LGHDT, CDR2 YNNKEL (reference sequence). Written as DNA, the CDR3 is TGTGCCAGCAGCCAAGCGTCCAGGGGGCGAGCTTTCTTT. Its protein is CASSQASRGRAFF.

This sequence joins TRBV2 and TRBJ2-7; unclear D gene. V lost 3 bases to trimming and J lost 0 bases, with 9 bases between them. The CDR3 extends over 14 amino acids. The germline gives CDR1 SNHLY, CDR2 FYNNEI. The CDR3 DNA sequence: TGTGCCAGCAGTGAGCGGCTGAGCTCCTACGAGCAGTACTTC. Translated: CASSERLSSYEQYF.

This clone was found a few times. V gene TRBV7-8 combines with J gene TRBJ2-7, with D perhaps TRBD2 (6 bases). V was pared by 1 base and J by 2 bases, with 12 bases between. The CDR3 is 15 amino acids. CDR1 is SGHVS and CDR2 is FQNEAQ in the germline V gene. The CDR3 DNA is TGTGCCAGCAGCTTAGTCGATAGCGGAACCTACGAGCAGTACTTC. It codes for CASSLVDSGTYEQYF. The variable domain in full, completed from reference TRBV7-8 and TRBJ2-7, reads GAGVSQSPRYKVAKRGQDVALRCDPISGHVSLFWYQQALGQGPEFLTYFQNEAQLDKSGLPSDRFFAERPEGSVSTLKIQRTQQEDSAVYLCASSLVDSGTYEQYFGPGTRLTVT.

This clone is a singleton in its sample. This rearrangement joins TRBV12-3 or TRBV12-4 to TRBJ2-7, with D possibly TRBD1 on 5 matching bases. The CDR3 sequence is 13 residues long. V lost 6 bases and J lost 5, with 14 bases in between. The CDR3 sequence is CASSRTGSHEQYF. The CDR3 region has the DNA TGTGCCAGCAGCCGTACAGGTAGCCACGAGCAGTACTTC.

This sequence joins TRBV19 and TRBJ2-1; TRBD1 aligns across 10 bases. The CDR3 is made up of 14 amino acids. V shed 7 bases, J shed 8 bases, and the junction held 8 bases outside the gene matches. Germline lookup yields CDR1 LNHDA and CDR2 SQIVND (reference sequence). CDR3 residues: CASKMGQGFDEQFF. CDR3 DNA: TGTGCCAGTAAGATGGGACAGGGGTTTGATGAGCAGTTCTTC.

The gene calls are TRBV5-1 and TRBJ2-3, with D tentatively TRBD2 (6 bases). V was trimmed by 0 bases and J by 5 bases, leaving 13 bases between them. Germline CDR1 is SGHRS and CDR2 is YFSETQ. This CDR3 spans 15 amino acids. In nucleotides, the CDR3 is TGCGCCAGCAGCTTGGGTCTGAGGAGGGAAGATACGCAGTATTTT. This sequence encodes CASSLGLRREDTQYF.

This chain joins TRBV24-1 and TRBJ2-3; possible D gene TRBD2, 5 bases. This CDR3 region has 15 residues. CDR1 is KGHDR and CDR2 is SFDVKD in the germline V gene. The V end lost 0 bases, the J end lost 4 bases, and 10 bases lay between the germline ends. The CDR3 here is CATSDLPAGADTQYF. The CDR3, as DNA: TGTGCCACCAGTGATTTGCCCGCGGGTGCAGATACGCAGTATTTT.

The rearrangement links TRBV19 to TRBJ2-6; TRBD1 agrees at 7 bases. J lost 1 base, V lost 5 bases, and 2 bases had no gene match. CDR1 is LNHDA, CDR2 SQIVND, per germline (reference sequence). The CDR3 has 15 amino acids. The DNA of the CDR3 is TGTGCCAGTAGTTTGACAGGGTCTGGGGCCAACGTCCTGACTTTC. Translation gives CASSLTGSGANVLTF.